This T cell receptor (beta chain) stems from a study of T cell changes during pregnancy in multiple sclerosis. In this sample, this clone turned up once. V was pared by 5 bases and J by 3 bases, with 6 bases of the junction left unmatched. This CDR3 comprises 14 residues. In germline, CDR1 is PRHDT, CDR2 FYEKMQ (reference sequence). TCRdb's table, derived via immunoSEQ multiplex PCR, lists solely in-frame clones and lacks some. The sample includes some 57,000 clones, around 90% of them seen just once. The V and J genes are TRBV13 and TRBJ1-1, with 7 nucleotides matching TRBD1. Here the sequenced sample was peripheral blood, taken in the first trimester of pregnancy. The clonotype comes from a female donor in good health, enrolled as a control in a pregnancy study. As DNA, the CDR3 is TGTGCCAGCAGCAGGTCAGGGGGTGACACTGAAGCTTTCTTT. Translated: CASSRSGGDTEAFF.